The 20 T cell receptor beta chains in this list originate from one sample, sequenced in a study of regulatory T cells in long-lasting Graves disease. The time point is: newly diagnosed GD, antithyroid drugs for less than 3 months. Scientists built the TCR library using RNA that was extracted from PBMCs. CDR3 regions were amplified by Arm-PCR using iRepertoire HTBI primers to build TCR beta libraries. A single record per CDR3 protein comes from TCRdb applying MiXCR to the multiplex PCR reads. The sample has about 500,000 distinct CDR3 sequences, around 15% seen once. These data were also filed under a second study, of T cells in Graves' hyperthyroidism and ophthalmopathy.

The sample here was peripheral blood mononuclear cells (PBMCs), taken at new diagnosis, from a patient treated with antithyroid drugs. These receptors originate from a man aged 35 to 55 with Graves disease.

The V call is TRBV9, the J call TRBJ2-5, with 12 positions matching TRBD2. V lost 0 bases and J lost 1; bases outside the gene matches: 13. This CDR3 contains 20 residues. Germline assignment: CDR1 SGDLS and CDR2 YYNGEE. CDR3 sequence reads: CASSVDPGTSGPISQETQYF. CDR3 in DNA: TGTGCCAGCAGCGTAGATCCCGGGACTAGCGGGCCAATCTCCCAAGAGACCCAGTACTTC.

This clonotype was counted a few times. The V gene is TRBV19, the J gene TRBJ2-3, with 14 bases matching TRBD2. The V and J ends lost 5 bases and 9 bases, in that order; junction bases with no gene match: 13. Germline CDR1 LNHDA, CDR2 SQIVND (reference sequence). The CDR3 length is 17 residues. The CDR3 sequence is CASSPPWGLAGEGTQYF. CDR3 nucleotides: TGTGCCAGTAGTCCACCGTGGGGACTAGCGGGAGAGGGGACGCAGTATTTT.

There are many counts of this clonotype. The chain employs TRBV28 and TRBJ2-7; maybe TRBD1 (5 bases). Per germline, CDR1 MDHEN and CDR2 SYDVKM. V was trimmed by 8 bases and J by 2 bases, leaving 19 bases between them. The CDR3 totals 15 residues. CDR3 sequence: CASVGWAGSTYEQYF. CDR3 coding DNA: TGTGCCAGCGTTGGGTGGGCAGGGTCCACCTACGAGCAGTACTTC.

This clonotype appeared many times. This chain connects TRBV20-1 to TRBJ2-3; 11 positions match TRBD2. V dropped 2 bases and J dropped 5; count of bases not matched to a gene: 6. This CDR3 has 15 amino acids. Germline CDR1 DFQATT, CDR2 SNEGSKA (reference sequence). In DNA form, the CDR3 reads TGCAGTGCTAGAACTAGCGGGAGAGTCGTAGATACGCAGTATTTT. Its translation: CSARTSGRVVDTQYF.

This clonotype was picked up a small number of times. V is TRBV20-1 and J is TRBJ1-5; 8 bases agree with TRBD1. The CDR3 totals 14 residues. Germline V CDR1 and CDR2: DFQATT, SNEGSKA (reference sequence). V lost 5 bases and J lost 10; bases outside the gene matches: 13. Here the CDR3 reads CSAVFGQGRSPQHF. CDR3 bases: TGCAGTGCTGTATTCGGACAGGGAAGAAGCCCCCAGCATTTT.

The chain employs TRBV5-4 and TRBJ2-5, with TRBD1 matching 12 bases. The CDR3 contains 15 residues. Trimming cost V 3 bases and J 6 bases; bases outside gene matches: 6. The germline V gene has CDR1 SGHNT and CDR2 YYREEE (reference sequence). Written as DNA, the CDR3 is TGTGCCAGCAGCTCCGGGACAGGGGGCGCGAAGACCCAGTACTTC. Its translation: CASSSGTGGAKTQYF.

CDR3 bases: TGCAGTGCTAGAGAGGGGGGAAATACGCAGTATTTT. Translated: CSAREGGNTQYF. The chain joins TRBV20-1 to TRBJ2-3; a possible D gene is TRBD2 (6 bases). V shed 0 bases and J shed 7 bases, with 8 bases lying between them. The CDR3 consists of 12 residues. CDR1 is DFQATT, CDR2 SNEGSKA, per germline (reference sequence).

This clonotype was counted a few times. One base away lies a much larger clone, so this may be a sequencing read error. The V gene is TRBV6-5, the J gene TRBJ2-7; 7 nucleotides match TRBD1. The CDR3 runs to 14 residues. The germline CDR1 and CDR2 sequences are MNHEY and SVGAGI. V gave up 2 bases and J gave up 3 bases; unmatched junction bases: 4. The CDR3 sequence: CASSYGGQIYEQYF. In DNA form, the CDR3 reads TGTGCCAGCAGTTACGGGGGACAGATCTACGAGCAGTACTTC.

This clonotype was counted ten times or more. This sequence joins TRBV3-1 and TRBJ2-1; TRBD1 agrees at 7 bases. Unmatched junction bases numbered 8, after V lost 6 bases and J lost 6 bases. Germline V gives CDR1 LGHDT, CDR2 YNNKEL (reference sequence). The CDR3 has 14 residues. The CDR3: CASRPTGPPNEQFF. The CDR3 region has the DNA TGTGCCAGCAGACCGACAGGGCCCCCCAATGAGCAGTTCTTC.

This clonotype was detected many times. The chain combines TRBV6-1 with TRBJ2-5, with TRBD2 matching 13 bases. The CDR3 loop spans 12 amino acids. CDR1 and CDR2 from the germline V gene are MNHNS and SASEGT. The ends lost 7 bases at V and 13 bases at J; junction bases unmatched: 6. Written as DNA, the CDR3 is TGTGCCAGCAAAGGACTAGCGGGAGTCCCGTACTTC. Its protein is CASKGLAGVPYF.

There are many counts of this clonotype. This chain uses TRBV28 with TRBJ2-4; perhaps TRBD1 as D (6 bases). The CDR3 sequence is 14 residues long. V was shortened by 5 bases and J by 2 bases, with 10 bases between the two germline ends. Looked up from germline, CDR1 is MDHEN and CDR2 is SYDVKM. The CDR3 DNA is TGTGCCAGCAGTCGCAGGGGTTCCAAAAACATTCAGTACTTC. It codes for CASSRRGSKNIQYF.

This clonotype was observed at least ten times. One end of the junction fails to match germline, which may point to a read error. The chain carries TRBV7-2 and TRBJ2-1, with 8 bases aligning to TRBD2. The CDR3 covers 16 residues. CDR1 SGHTA and CDR2 FQGNSA come from the germline V gene. CDR3 sequence reads: CASSFSGSPSYNEQFF. CDR3 DNA sequence: TGCGCCAGCAGCTTCAGCGGGAGTCCCTCCTACAATGAGCAGTTCTTC.

The chain has TRBV7-3 and TRBJ2-3; D is undetermined. Germline lookup yields CDR1 SGHTA and CDR2 FQGTGA. CDR3 size: 13 residues. V was pared by 1 base and J by 4 bases, with 6 bases between. The CDR3 protein is CASSLIAPDTQYF. In nucleotides, the CDR3 is TGTGCCAGCAGCTTAATTGCCCCAGATACGCAGTATTTT.

This clonotype was seen ten or more times. The rearrangement uses TRBV27 and TRBJ2-1; 11 bases are a match to TRBD2. Germline V gives CDR1 MNHEY, CDR2 SMNVEV (reference sequence). CDR3 length: 17 amino acids. The trim removed 2 bases at V and 6 bases at J, leaving 9 bases unmatched. The CDR3 region is CASSLPSTSGAPNEQFF. CDR3 bases: TGTGCCAGCAGTTTACCCTCGACTAGCGGGGCACCCAATGAGCAGTTCTTC.

The table lists this clonotype with many counts. CDR3 bases: TGTGCCAGCAGCCAGGCGGTCACCTACGAGCAGTACTTC. It encodes CASSQAVTYEQYF. This rearrangement joins TRBV28 to TRBJ2-7; D ambiguous. Germline V gives CDR1 MDHEN, CDR2 SYDVKM. This CDR3 is built from 13 residues. V was clipped by 6 bases and J by 2 bases, with 11 bases between them.

Concerning this clonotype itself: A read error may be the cause here, since a much bigger clone is one base away. The chain links TRBV28 to TRBJ2-3, with D possibly being TRBD1 (5 bases). This CDR3 region has 15 residues. Per the germline V gene, CDR1 is MDHEN and CDR2 is SYDVKM. In nucleotides, the CDR3 is TGTGCCAGCAGTTTCTCGGGCAGGGCCGCAGATGCGCAGTATTTT. Protein sequence: CASSFSGRAADAQYF.

There are a few counts of this clonotype. The chain employs TRBV28 and TRBJ1-2, with a tentative D call TRBD1 (6 bases). V shed 11 bases and J shed 5 bases, with 15 bases lying between them. CDR1 is MDHEN, CDR2 SYDVKM, per germline. This CDR3 comprises 12 residues. The CDR3 nucleotides read TGTGCCTCTCGCGGGGGCGAATATGGCTACACCTTC. This encodes CASRGGEYGYTF.

This clonotype appeared many times. The rearrangement uses TRBV28 and TRBJ2-5; the D gene is possibly TRBD1 (6 bases). V was shortened by 7 bases and J by 6 bases, with 15 bases between the two germline ends. The CDR3 length is 13 residues. Germline lookup yields CDR1 MDHEN and CDR2 SYDVKM. CDR3 sequence: CASTVGAGKTQYF. The CDR3 nucleotides read TGTGCCAGCACCGTGGGGGCCGGCAAGACCCAGTACTTC.

The rearrangement uses TRBV28 and TRBJ2-5; 12 bases match TRBD1. The J call may be mistaken, given a closer DNA end match to TRBJ2-1. Germline V CDR1 and CDR2: MDHEN, SYDVKM. CDR3 size: 15 residues. Here the CDR3 reads CASSLEGQGAREQFF. The DNA for the CDR3 is TGTGCCAGCAGTTTGGAGGGACAGGGGGCGCGGGAGCAGTTCTTC.

This clonotype came up many times. This chain joins TRBV5-1 and TRBJ2-7, with 10 bases that match TRBD1. Germline CDR1 SGHRS, CDR2 YFSETQ. The CDR3 has 16 residues. V lost 4 bases, J lost 3 bases, and 10 bases stayed unmatched. The CDR3 DNA follows: TGCGCCAGCAGCCTGCAAGGGACAGGGGTTAACTACGAGCAGTACTTC. Its protein product is CASSLQGTGVNYEQYF.